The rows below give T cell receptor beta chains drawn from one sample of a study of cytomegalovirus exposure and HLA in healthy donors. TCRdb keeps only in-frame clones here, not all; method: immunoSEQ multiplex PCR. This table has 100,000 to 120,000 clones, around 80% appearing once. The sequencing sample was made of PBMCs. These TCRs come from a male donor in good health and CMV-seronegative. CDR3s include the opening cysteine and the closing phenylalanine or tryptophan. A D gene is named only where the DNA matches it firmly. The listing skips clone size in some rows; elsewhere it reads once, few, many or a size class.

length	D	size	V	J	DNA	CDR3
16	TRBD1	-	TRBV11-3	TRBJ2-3	TGTGCCAGCAGCTTATGGGGACAGGGGGCAACAGATACGCAGTATTTT	CASSLWGQGATDTQYF
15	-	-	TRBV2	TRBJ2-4	TGTGCCAGCAGCGAAAGTACAGGGGGAGGGAACATTCAGTACTTC	CASSESTGGGNIQYF
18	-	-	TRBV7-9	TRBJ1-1	TGTGCCAGCAGCTTATACCCCTCGGGTGGGGGGAAGAACACTGAAGCTTTCTTT	CASSLYPSGGGKNTEAFF
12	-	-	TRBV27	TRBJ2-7	TGTGCCAGCAGTTCTGGGCCCTACGAGCAGTACTTC	CASSSGPYEQYF
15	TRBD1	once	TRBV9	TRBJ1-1	TGTGCCAGCAGCGCCGGACAGGGAATGGTCACTGAAGCTTTCTTT	CASSAGQGMVTEAFF
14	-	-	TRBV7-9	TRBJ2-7	TGTGCCAGCAGCTTAGTTGGAGCAGCTAACGAGCAGTACTTC	CASSLVGAANEQYF
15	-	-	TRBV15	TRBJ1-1	TGTGCCACCAGCAGAGGGTCGGACACGAACACTGAAGCTTTCTTT	CATSRGSDTNTEAFF
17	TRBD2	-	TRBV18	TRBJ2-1	TGTGCCAGCTCACCTGGACTAGCGGGAGTATACTACAATGAGCAGTTCTTC	CASSPGLAGVYYNEQFF
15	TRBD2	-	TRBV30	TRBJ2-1	TGTGCCTGGAGGCTAGCGGGAAATCACGGGTGGGTGCAGTTCTTC	CAWRLAGNHGWVQFF
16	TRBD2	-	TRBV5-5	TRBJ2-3	TGTGCCAGCAGGGCCAGCGGGGTATCTAGCACAGATACGCAGTATTTT	CASRASGVSSTDTQYF
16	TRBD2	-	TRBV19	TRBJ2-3	TGTGCCAGTAGTATTCTAGCGGGATATGGCACAGATACGCAGTATTTT	CASSILAGYGTDTQYF
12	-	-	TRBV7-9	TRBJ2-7	TGTGCCGCGGGGCTAGACTCCTACGAGCAGTACTTC	CAAGLDSYEQYF
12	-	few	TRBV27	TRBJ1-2	TGTGCCAGCACCACCCTCGGGTATGGCTACACCTTC	CASTTLGYGYTF
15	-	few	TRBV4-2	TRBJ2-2	TGTGCCAGCAGCCAAGCAGGACTAAACACCGGGGAGCTGTTTTTT	CASSQAGLNTGELFF
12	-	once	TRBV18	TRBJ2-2	TGTGCCAGCTCACCGGCCACCGGGGAGCTGTTTTTT	CASSPATGELFF
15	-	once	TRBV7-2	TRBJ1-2	TGTGCCAGCAGCTTAGGGTGGACAGCTCAATTTGGCTACACCTTC	CASSLGWTAQFGYTF
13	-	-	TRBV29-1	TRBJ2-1	TGCAGCGTTGAAGGGGCTTCCTACAATGAGCAGTTCTTC	CSVEGASYNEQFF
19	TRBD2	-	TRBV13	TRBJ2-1	TGTGCCAGCAGCTACTCGGGACTAGCGGGAGGCCGCTCCTACAATGAGCAGTTCTTC	CASSYSGLAGGRSYNEQFF
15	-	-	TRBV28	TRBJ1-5	TGTGCCAGCAGCCCCCCGATGAGCGGCAATCAGCCCCAGCATTTT	CASSPPMSGNQPQHF
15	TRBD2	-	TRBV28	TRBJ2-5	TGTGCCAGCAGTACCCCAGCGGGAGCCAGAGAGACCCAGTACTTC	CASSTPAGARETQYF
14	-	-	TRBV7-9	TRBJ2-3	TGTGCCAGCAGCGATAGCGGAAGCACAGATACGCAGTATTTT	CASSDSGSTDTQYF